The T cell receptor (beta chain) described here comes from a study of T cells in Graves' hyperthyroidism and ophthalmopathy. TCR beta CDR3 regions were amplified from RNA. Using the HTBI primer set, a first-round RT-PCR was run on the TCR CDR3. MiXCR was run by TCRdb on the multiplex PCR reads, yielding one entry per CDR3 protein. The repertoire holds over 150,000 distinct CDR3 sequences, with about a sixth as singletons. In this sample, this clonotype turned up many times. Germline CDR1 and CDR2: SGHAT and FQNNGV. V shed 0 bases and J shed 4 bases, with 13 bases lying between them. The CDR3 consists of 16 residues.

What was sequenced was blood. The chain joins TRBV11-2 to TRBJ2-1; D unclear. The receptor was isolated from a woman aged 50 to 60 with Graves' hyperthyroidism. The DNA for the CDR3 is TGTGCCAGCAGCTTAGAAGGGCTGTTCCGGTACAATGAGCAGTTCTTC. Protein sequence: CASSLEGLFRYNEQFF.